These T cell receptor beta chains were read from a single sample in a study of blood T cell repertoires in COVID-19. Produced via immunoSEQ multiplex PCR; TCRdb's table is partial and in-frame only. In the table there are roughly 290,000 clones, around 90% of which are singletons. The sequencing sample was made of PBMCs or T cells enriched from blood (not recorded which). These receptors came from a woman aged 18-29 years with acute COVID-19. Both conserved end residues are part of each CDR3. Fields, in order: D gene, J gene, V gene, clone size, CDR3 DNA, CDR3 protein. The D gene is left open where the match is weak. The size of a clone is reported for some rows only, either as once, few or many, or as a class for expanded clones.

>.|TRBJ2-7|TRBV5-1|.
TGCGCCAGCAGCTTGGGGGACACGCGATCCTACGAGCAGTACTTC
CASSLGDTRSYEQYF
>.|TRBJ1-2|TRBV27|.
TGTGCCAGCAGTTTACAGGGCTATGGCTACACCTTC
CASSLQGYGYTF
>TRBD2|TRBJ2-7|TRBV15|few
TGTGCCACCAGCGGGGCCGGAGAGCGGGAAGCCTACGAGCAGTACTTC
CATSGAGEREAYEQYF
>.|TRBJ1-1|TRBV5-1|.
TGCGCCAGCAGCTTACAACAGGGAGTGAACACTGAAGCTTTCTTT
CASSLQQGVNTEAFF
>.|TRBJ2-7|TRBV6-7|.
TGTGCCAGCGGGGGGGCGCGGGACGAGCAGTACTTC
CASGGARDEQYF
>.|TRBJ1-1|TRBV29-1|once
TGCAGCGTTGAAGATCAGAATTCGCGGGAGGGGAGAGCTTTCTTT
CSVEDQNSREGRAFF
>TRBD1|TRBJ1-2|TRBV15|.
TGTGCCACCAGCAGCGACAGGGAGTATGGCTACACCTTC
CATSSDREYGYTF
>.|TRBJ2-5|TRBV5-1|.
TGCGCCAGCAGCTTGGGTTTACAGTCAGGCCGAGAGACCCAGTACTTC
CASSLGLQSGRETQYF
>TRBD2|TRBJ2-3|TRBV4-3|.
TGCGCCAGCAGCCAAGTACTAGCGGGAGCCGCGTCGGGAGATACGCAGTATTTT
CASSQVLAGAASGDTQYF
>.|TRBJ1-6|TRBV30|.
TGTGCCTGGAGCCCTTTTAGCTCCTATAATTCACCCCTCCACTTT
CAWSPFSSYNSPLHF
>.|TRBJ2-3|TRBV7-3|.
TGTGCCAGCAGCTTAGCGGGTGGAGGGGCCGTGCAAGGGACGCAGTATTTT
CASSLAGGGAVQGTQYF
>TRBD2|TRBJ2-1|TRBV29-1|.
TGCAGCGTCATGGGACTAGCGGGAGGGCGGCGGGGAAATGAGCAGTTCTTC
CSVMGLAGGRRGNEQFF
>TRBD1|TRBJ1-4|TRBV5-5|.
TGTGCCAGCAGCTTGCTGTCAGGGGGCGGTTCAGGCGAAAAACTGTTTTTT
CASSLLSGGGSGEKLFF
>TRBD1|TRBJ1-1|TRBV11-2|few
TGTGCCAGCAGCTTAGATCGGGACAGGGGGCTTGATGAAGCTTTCTTT
CASSLDRDRGLDEAFF
>.|TRBJ1-3|TRBV12-5|.
TGTGCTAGTGGTTTGGCGGCGGGGGGCTCTGGAAACACCATATATTTT
CASGLAAGGSGNTIYF
>.|TRBJ2-3|TRBV7-9|.
TGTGCCAGCAGCTTAGGGGGGGTATCGACAGGGTCCACAGATACGCAGTATTTT
CASSLGGVSTGSTDTQYF